Following are 8 T cell receptor beta chains from one sample sequenced in a study of CD8 T cells in ankylosing spondylitis. TCRdb re-called the 5' RACE reads with MiXCR, one entry per CDR3 protein. The sample has 200,000 to 300,000 distinct CDR3 sequences; over 9.5% are singletons. Material: blood, either unsorted or a sorted T cell fraction (not recorded which). The source of these receptors is a male donor with ankylosing spondylitis or in good health (not recorded which).

Remarks on this clonotype: A much larger clone sits a single nucleotide away, making a read error possible. The CDR3, as DNA: TGTGCCAGCAGTTTAGCGGGAGCGGGGATAGGAGTTACGCAGTATTTT. It translates to CASSLAGAGIGVTQYF. V gene TRBV12-3 or TRBV12-4 combines with J gene TRBJ2-3; 7 bases agree with TRBD2. The V segment lost 0 bases and the J segment 8 bases; nucleotides outside the gene matches: 11. This CDR3 has 16 amino acids.

This clonotype was counted between two and nine times. The rearrangement joins TRBV10-3 to TRBJ1-2, with D possibly matching TRBD1 (5 bases). Germline CDR1 reads ENHRY; CDR2 reads SYGVKD. This CDR3 region has 13 residues. V dropped 3 bases and J dropped 4 bases, with 9 bases sitting between them. The DNA of the CDR3 is TGTGCCATCAGTGACGGGACGGGCTATGGCTACACCTTC. It encodes CAISDGTGYGYTF.

This clonotype has at least ten counts. J is TRBJ2-7 and V is TRBV12-3 or TRBV12-4; no firm D call. V shed 3 bases and J shed 2 bases, with 8 bases lying between them. CDR3 length: 13 residues. CDR3 nucleotides: TGTGCCAGCAGTTTTCGGTTTACCTACGAGCAGTACTTC. Translated, it gives CASSFRFTYEQYF.

Many counts were recorded for this clonotype. The chain recombines TRBV9 with TRBJ1-2; D is perhaps TRBD1 (5 bases). CDR1 and CDR2 from the germline V gene are SGDLS and YYNGEE. The V gene lost 4 bases and the J gene lost 6 bases, with 13 bases spanning the gap. There are 13 residues in the CDR3. The CDR3 DNA reads as TGTGCCAGCAGCCTACAGGATACCGATGGCTACACCTTC. Encoded protein: CASSLQDTDGYTF.

Many counts were recorded for this clonotype. The chain uses TRBV5-1 and TRBJ2-5, with D hard to call. CDR1 and CDR2 (germline): SGHRS, YFSETQ. V dropped 0 bases and J dropped 2 bases, with 8 bases sitting between them. The CDR3 spans 14 residues. CDR3 in amino acids: CASSLGSHQETQYF. Here the CDR3 DNA reads TGCGCCAGCAGCTTGGGCTCACATCAAGAGACCCAGTACTTC. The whole variable domain, remainder taken from reference TRBV5-1 and TRBJ2-5, is KAGVTQTPRYLIKTRGQQVTLSCSPISGHRSVSWYQQTPGQGLQFLFEYFSETQRNKGNFPGRFSGRQFSNSRSEMNVSTLELGDSALYLCASSLGSHQETQYFGPGTRLLVL.

This clonotype was counted ten times or more. V and J are TRBV24-1 and TRBJ2-5, with D hard to call. Germline V gene sequence: CDR1 KGHDR, CDR2 SFDVKD. Between the trimmed V and J ends, which lost 3 bases and 3 bases, there was a span of 10 bases. This CDR3 is built from 14 residues. The CDR3 region is CATSDPRTEETQYF. The CDR3 region has the DNA TGTGCCACCAGTGATCCGAGGACGGAAGAGACCCAGTACTTC.

This clonotype has ten or more counts. This chain connects TRBV7-8 to TRBJ2-2; 10 positions agree with TRBD2. The V gene's germline CDR1 is SGHVS and CDR2 FQNEAQ. The CDR3 contains 17 residues. V dropped 2 bases and J dropped 7; count of bases not matched to a gene: 10. The CDR3 nucleotides read TGTGCCAGCAGCTTAAAAGGAGCGGGGGGGCACGTCGGGGAGCTGTTTTTT. It yields the protein CASSLKGAGGHVGELFF. Complete variable domain (other parts from reference TRBV7-8 and TRBJ2-2): GAGVSQSPRYKVAKRGQDVALRCDPISGHVSLFWYQQALGQGPEFLTYFQNEAQLDKSGLPSDRFFAERPEGSVSTLKIQRTQQEDSAVYLCASSLKGAGGHVGELFFGEGSRLTVL.

This clonotype came up many times. The chain couples TRBV6-1 to TRBJ2-3; D is perhaps TRBD1 (6 bases). This CDR3 contains 14 residues. Trimming took 3 bases from V and 1 from J, leaving 8 bases between them. Germline V gives CDR1 MNHNS, CDR2 SASEGT. CDR3 protein: CASSEHRGTDTQYF. In DNA, the CDR3 is TGTGCCAGCAGTGAGCACAGGGGCACAGATACGCAGTATTTT.